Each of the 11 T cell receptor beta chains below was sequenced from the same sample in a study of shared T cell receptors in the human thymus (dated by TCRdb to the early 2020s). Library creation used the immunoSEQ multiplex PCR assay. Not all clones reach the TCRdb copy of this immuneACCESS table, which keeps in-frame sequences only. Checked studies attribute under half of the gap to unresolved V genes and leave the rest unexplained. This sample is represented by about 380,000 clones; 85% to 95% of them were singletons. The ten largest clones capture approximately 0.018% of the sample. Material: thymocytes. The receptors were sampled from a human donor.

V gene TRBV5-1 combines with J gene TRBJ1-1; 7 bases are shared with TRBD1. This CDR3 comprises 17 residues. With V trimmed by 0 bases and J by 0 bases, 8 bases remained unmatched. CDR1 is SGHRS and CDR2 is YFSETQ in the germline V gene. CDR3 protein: CASSLGETQGLNTEAFF. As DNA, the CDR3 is TGCGCCAGCAGCTTGGGGGAGACACAGGGGTTGAACACTGAAGCTTTCTTT. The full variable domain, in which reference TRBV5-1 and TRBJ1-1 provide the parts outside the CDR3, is KAGVTQTPRYLIKTRGQQVTLSCSPISGHRSVSWYQQTPGQGLQFLFEYFSETQRNKGNFPGRFSGRQFSNSRSEMNVSTLELGDSALYLCASSLGETQGLNTEAFFGQGTRLTVV.

CDR3 sequence reads: CASSFGQTSGRHEQYF. In nucleotides, the CDR3 is TGTGCCAGCAGCTTTGGGCAGACTAGCGGGAGACACGAGCAGTACTTC. V usage is TRBV5-4 and J usage is TRBJ2-7; TRBD2 aligns across 12 bases. The CDR3 spans 16 residues. Trimming cost V 2 bases and J 5 bases; bases outside gene matches: 8. Germline V lookup: CDR1 SGHNT, CDR2 YYREEE (reference sequence).

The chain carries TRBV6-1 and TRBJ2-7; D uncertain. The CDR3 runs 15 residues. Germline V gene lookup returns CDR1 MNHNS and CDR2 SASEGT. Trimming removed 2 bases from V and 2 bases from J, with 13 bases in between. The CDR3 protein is CASSEWAQHAYEQYF. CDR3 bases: TGTGCCAGCAGTGAATGGGCACAACACGCCTACGAGCAGTACTTC.

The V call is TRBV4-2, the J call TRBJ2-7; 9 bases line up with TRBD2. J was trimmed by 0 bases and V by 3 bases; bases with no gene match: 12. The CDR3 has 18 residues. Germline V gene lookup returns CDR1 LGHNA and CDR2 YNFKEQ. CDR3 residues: CASSHPPRLAGHSYEQYF. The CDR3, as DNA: TGTGCCAGCAGCCATCCGCCCAGGCTAGCGGGACACTCCTACGAGCAGTACTTC.

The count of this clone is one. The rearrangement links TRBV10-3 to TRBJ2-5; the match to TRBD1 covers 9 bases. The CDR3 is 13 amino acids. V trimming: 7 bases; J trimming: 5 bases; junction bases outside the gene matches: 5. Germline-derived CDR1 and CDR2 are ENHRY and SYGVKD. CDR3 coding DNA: TGTGCCATCACCCCAGACAGGGGGGAGACCCAGTACTTC. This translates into CAITPDRGETQYF.

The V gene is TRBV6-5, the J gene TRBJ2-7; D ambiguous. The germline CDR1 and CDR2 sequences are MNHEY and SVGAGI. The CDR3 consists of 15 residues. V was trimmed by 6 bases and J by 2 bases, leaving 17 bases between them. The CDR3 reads CASRVGQEHTYEQYF. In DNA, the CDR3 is TGTGCCAGCAGGGTCGGTCAGGAACACACCTACGAGCAGTACTTC.

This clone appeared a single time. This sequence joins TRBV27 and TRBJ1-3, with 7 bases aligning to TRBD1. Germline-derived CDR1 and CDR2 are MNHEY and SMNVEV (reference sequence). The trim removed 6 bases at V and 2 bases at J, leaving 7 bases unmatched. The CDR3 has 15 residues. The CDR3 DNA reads TGTGCCAGCAGGAAACAGGGGACAACTGGAAACACCATATATTTT. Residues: CASRKQGTTGNTIYF.

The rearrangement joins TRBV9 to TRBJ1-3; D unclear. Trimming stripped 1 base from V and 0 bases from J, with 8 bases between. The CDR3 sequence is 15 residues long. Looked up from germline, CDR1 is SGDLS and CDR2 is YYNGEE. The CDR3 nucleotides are TGTGCCAGCAGCGTAAATACGCTCTCTGGAAACACCATATATTTT. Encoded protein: CASSVNTLSGNTIYF. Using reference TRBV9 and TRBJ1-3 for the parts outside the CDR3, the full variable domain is DSGVTQTPKHLITATGQRVTLRCSPRSGDLSVYWYQQSLDQGLQFLIQYYNGEERAKGNILERFSAQQFPDLHSELNLSSLELGDSALYFCASSVNTLSGNTIYFGEGSWLTVV.

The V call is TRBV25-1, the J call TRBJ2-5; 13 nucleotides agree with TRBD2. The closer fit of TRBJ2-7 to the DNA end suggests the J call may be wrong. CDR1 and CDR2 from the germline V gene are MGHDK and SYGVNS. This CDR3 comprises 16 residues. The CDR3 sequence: CASSPGLAGAKYEQYF. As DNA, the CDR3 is TGTGCCAGCAGCCCAGGACTAGCGGGAGCCAAGTACGAGCAGTACTTC.

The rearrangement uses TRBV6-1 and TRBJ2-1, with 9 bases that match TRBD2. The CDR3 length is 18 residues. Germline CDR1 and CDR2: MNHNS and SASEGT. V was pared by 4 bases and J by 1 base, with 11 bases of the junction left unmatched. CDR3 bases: TGTGCCAGCAGTGTGGGAATAGCGGGAGCTAGGTCCTACAATGAGCAGTTCTTC. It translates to CASSVGIAGARSYNEQFF.

The chain's CDR3 is CASSYSSGYTF. In DNA form, the CDR3 reads TGTGCCAGCAGTTACTCGTCAGGGTACACCTTC. The chain uses TRBV6-6 and TRBJ1-2; TRBD1 is a possible D gene (5 bases). V lost 0 bases to trimming and J lost 11 bases, with 7 bases between them. Germline V CDR1 and CDR2: MNHNY, SVGAGI (reference sequence). The CDR3 covers 11 residues.